This TCR beta chain was recorded in a study of early T cells in non-severe SARS-CoV-2 infection. About the research overall: RNA in bulk from unsorted whole blood was sequenced, and chains were unpaired.

Points from the study as a whole: Missing private and CD4 specificities, VDJdb matching favored anti-spike CD8 responses.

Comments on this clonotype: Its antigen is not identified.

Germline V lookup: CDR1 SGHRS, CDR2 YFSETQ. The CDR3 contains 13 residues. V was shortened by 5 bases and J by 7 bases, with 13 bases between the two germline ends. Unique molecular identifier tags were affixed to discrete cDNA molecules. In TCRdb, the 5' RACE reads were re-called with MiXCR into one record per CDR3 protein. Of fewer than 75,000 distinct CDR3 sequences listed, 20% to 25% are singletons. This chain links TRBV5-1 with TRBJ1-5; D not certain. This material consisted of whole blood, taken at baseline. This TCR was recovered from an adult who was a healthcare worker with PCR-confirmed SARS-CoV-2 infection or an uninfected control (not recorded which). Here the CDR3 reads CASSPTFDQPQHF. The CDR3 coding sequence is TGCGCCAGCAGTCCGACTTTCGACCAGCCCCAGCATTTT.